The clone carrying this T cell receptor (beta chain) has more than one count but fewer than ten. Its antigen is not identified. The source of the sample is a study of T-cell memory formation after mild COVID-19. Study information: Clusters of TCRs were largely donor specific.

Via MiXCR, TCRdb re-called the 5' RACE reads, giving one row per CDR3 protein. The repertoire holds some 40,000 distinct CDR3 sequences, roughly 9% seen once, with 12% in the top ten. Study-level findings and limits: Some responding clones appeared in pre-infection memory, suggesting cross-reactive memory joined.

Deletions cut 6 bases from V and 0 bases from J, with 12 bases between. CDR1 is MNHEY and CDR2 is SVGAGI in the germline V gene. The CDR3 totals 15 residues. The J gene is TRBJ1-5, the V gene TRBV6-5, with TRBD1 as a possible D gene (5 bases). This receptor was taken from an adult woman who had mild COVID-19 (a few samples of this study predate the infection). Cell type and time point are not known. The sample consisted of PBMCs or a T cell subset sorted from them (not recorded which). The CDR3 coding sequence is TGTGCCAGCAGGGGACGGGCAGATAGCAATCAGCCCCAGCATTTT. This sequence encodes CASRGRADSNQPQHF.